This T cell receptor beta chain was identified in a study of shared clonotypes between healthy human individuals. Background on the study: The study enrolled a couple of women and three men aged 18 to 49.

Several immunoSEQ plates received, in even portions, the genomic DNA of each subset. Sequencing used immunoSEQ multiplex PCR; TCRdb keeps in-frame clones, though not all of them. The sample has around 430,000 clones, roughly 77% seen once; the top ten hold roughly 13%. About this clone: Its antigen is unidentified.

Study-level points and caveats: A limitation of the genetic and exposure-history diversity represented arose from few donors. Clonotype sharing among the donors was expected to vary with sequencing depth.

The germline V gene encodes CDR1 SGHDT and CDR2 YYEEEE. CDR3 length equals 14 residues. V lost 1 base and J lost 8, with 14 bases in between. The chain carries TRBV5-6 and TRBJ2-3, with D possibly being TRBD2 (5 bases). The sequence was collected from a woman in her 40s in good health. Some clones in this sample may be carry-over from other donors' samples. Sequencing was performed on PBMCs. As DNA, the CDR3 is TGTGCCAGCAGCTTGCGAGGACCCGAGGGTACGCAGTATTTT. It yields the protein CASSLRGPEGTQYF.